The 19 T cell receptor beta chains below all came from one sample that was sequenced in a study of Ad26.COV2.S vaccination and SARS-CoV-2 variants. Assay used: immunoSEQ multiplex PCR; TCRdb lists only in-frame clones, some missing. In the table there are some 400,000 clones, over 75% of which are singletons. Treatment specified: 19 received Ad26.COV2.S at low or high dose, single or two shots; several received placebo; per-sample allocation not given. The study sampled participants on day 63 after the first vaccine or placebo injection. The sample here was peripheral blood, taken in a trial of Ad26.COV2.S vaccine versus placebo. Receptor source: a person between 18 and 65 years old who received the Ad26.COV2.S COVID-19 vaccine or a placebo.

The sample holds one count of this clone. The CDR3 DNA reads as TGTGCCAGCGTGCCGAGCGGGAACTCCTACAATGAGCAGTTCTTC. As protein: CASVPSGNSYNEQFF. The chain recombines TRBV6-6 with TRBJ2-1; TRBD2 agrees at 7 bases. Germline loops: CDR1 MNHNY, CDR2 SVGAGI (reference sequence). This CDR3 has 15 amino acids. V lost 8 bases and J lost 0; bases outside the gene matches: 7.

The gene calls are TRBV5-5 and TRBJ2-7; D is undetermined. CDR1 and CDR2 from the germline V gene are SGHKS and YYEKEE (reference sequence). The CDR3 covers 11 residues. Deletions cut 2 bases from V and 4 bases from J, with 4 bases between. CDR3 coding DNA: TGTGCCAGCAGCTTTGGATACGAGCAGTACTTC. Its translation: CASSFGYEQYF.

This chain connects TRBV4-1 to TRBJ1-1; a weak D match, TRBD1 (6 bases). Germline V gene lookup returns CDR1 MGHRA and CDR2 YSYEKL. The ends were cut back, 0 bases at V and 9 bases at J, with 11 bases in the middle. CDR3 length equals 13 residues. The CDR3 here is CASSQDGTIQAFF. For the CDR3, the DNA is TGCGCCAGCAGCCAAGATGGGACAATCCAAGCTTTCTTT.

This rearrangement joins TRBV5-6 to TRBJ1-5; no clear D gene. Germline-derived CDR1 and CDR2 are SGHDT and YYEEEE. The V end lost 0 bases, the J end lost 6 bases, and 10 bases lay between the germline ends. The CDR3 runs to 14 residues. CDR3 residues: CASSLVGGGQPQHF. The DNA for the CDR3 is TGTGCCAGCAGCTTGGTGGGAGGCGGTCAGCCCCAGCATTTT.

This sequence joins TRBV7-3 and TRBJ2-1, with D perhaps matching TRBD2 (6 bases). There are 15 residues in the CDR3. V lost 8 bases, J lost 1 base, and 15 bases lay in between. Germline CDR1 and CDR2: SGHTA and FQGTGA. CDR3: CASRSTSASYNEQFF. In DNA form, the CDR3 reads TGTGCCAGCCGATCGACTAGTGCATCCTACAATGAGCAGTTCTTC.

For the CDR3, the DNA is TGTGCCAGCTCCAATCTCGGGAGGGAGAACAATGAGCAGTTCTTC. This encodes CASSNLGRENNEQFF. The chain joins TRBV18 to TRBJ2-1, with 8 bases lining up with TRBD2. With V trimmed by 6 bases and J by 5 bases, 9 bases remained unmatched. Germline CDR1 and CDR2: KGHSH and LQKENI. The CDR3 has 15 residues.

The V and J genes are TRBV14 and TRBJ2-1; D might be TRBD2 (6 bases). This CDR3 spans 17 amino acids. Germline-derived CDR1 and CDR2 are SGHDN and FVKESK. V lost 0 bases and J lost 8, with 20 bases in between. CDR3 bases: TGTGCCAGCAGCCAAGATCTTCGACTAGAGATTCGCGATGAGCAGTTCTTC. Translation gives CASSQDLRLEIRDEQFF. The whole variable domain, filled in from reference TRBV14 and TRBJ2-1, reads EAGVTQFPSHSVIEKGQTVTLRCDPISGHDNLYWYRRVMGKEIKFLLHFVKESKQDESGMPNNRFLAERTGGTYSTLKVQPAELEDSGVYFCASSQDLRLEIRDEQFFGPGTRLTVL.

The chain is built from TRBV30 and TRBJ2-1; perhaps TRBD2 as D (5 bases). Trimming cost V 3 bases and J 7 bases, with 13 bases left between them. Per germline, CDR1 GTSNPN and CDR2 SVGIG (reference sequence). The CDR3 is made up of 13 amino acids. CDR3 in DNA: TGTGCCTGGAGGAAGCGGCTTGGTAATGAGCAGTTCTTC. This gives the protein CAWRKRLGNEQFF. The full variable domain, with the rest looked up from reference TRBV30 and TRBJ2-1, is SQTIHQWPATLVQPVGSPLSLECTVEGTSNPNLYWYRQAAGRGLQLLFYSVGIGQISSEVPQNLSASRPQDRQFILSSKKLLLSDSGFYLCAWRKRLGNEQFFGPGTRLTVL.

This chain joins TRBV19 and TRBJ1-4; D is ambiguous. Germline V gives CDR1 LNHDA, CDR2 SQIVND (reference sequence). V was cut by 3 bases and J by 8 bases, with 13 bases left in between. The CDR3 has 14 amino acids. The CDR3 loop reads CASSISGPGEKLFF. The DNA for the CDR3 is TGTGCCAGTAGTATTTCCGGTCCGGGGGAAAAACTGTTTTTT.

In its sample, this clone was seen once. This rearrangement joins TRBV4-3 to TRBJ2-5; 7 positions match TRBD1. This CDR3 is built from 15 residues. Germline V gene lookup returns CDR1 LGHNA and CDR2 YSLEER. Losses at the gene ends were 3 bases for V and 7 bases for J; bases not matched to a gene: 11. The CDR3 loop reads CASSQGTEIRGTQYF. The CDR3, as DNA: TGCGCCAGCAGCCAGGGGACAGAGATCCGCGGGACCCAGTACTTC.

The rearrangement links TRBV9 to TRBJ2-5; 10 nucleotides line up with TRBD2. Germline-derived CDR1 and CDR2 are SGDLS and YYNGEE. The junction had 10 bases not matched to a gene; V was cut back by 3 bases and J by 5 bases. The CDR3 runs to 16 residues. CDR3: CASSALAGALGETQYF. The CDR3 DNA reads TGTGCCAGCAGCGCTCTAGCGGGAGCCCTTGGGGAGACCCAGTACTTC.

V gene TRBV6-5 combines with J gene TRBJ1-1; TRBD1 might be the D (5 bases). Germline lookup yields CDR1 MNHEY and CDR2 SVGAGI. The CDR3 is 14 amino acids. The V end was cut by 6 bases, the J end by 0 bases, with 11 bases between. The CDR3 DNA reads TGTGCCAGCAGACTGGGAGGGGTGAACACTGAAGCTTTCTTT. Translation: CASRLGGVNTEAFF.

This chain connects TRBV5-1 to TRBJ2-7, with TRBD1 as a possible D gene (6 bases). This CDR3 region has 14 residues. The germline V gene encodes CDR1 SGHRS and CDR2 YFSETQ. V was pared by 4 bases and J by 1 base, with 12 bases between. The CDR3 DNA sequence: TGCGCCAGCAGCGACTTGGGACATTCCTACGAGCAGTACTTC. It codes for CASSDLGHSYEQYF.

The rearrangement uses TRBV6-1 and TRBJ2-3; possible D gene TRBD2, 5 bases. This CDR3 contains 14 residues. Germline V CDR1 and CDR2: MNHNS, SASEGT. V was shortened by 1 base and J by 4 bases, with 9 bases between the two germline ends. CDR3 sequence reads: CASSEVDWADTQYF. The CDR3 DNA reads as TGTGCCAGCAGTGAAGTGGACTGGGCAGATACGCAGTATTTT.

The chain combines TRBV4-3 with TRBJ2-7; 7 bases map to TRBD1. Germline V lookup: CDR1 LGHNA, CDR2 YSLEER. V lost 0 bases, J lost 4 bases, and 9 bases stayed unmatched. The CDR3 runs 16 residues. This chain's CDR3 is CASSQDRSDRVYEQYF. CDR3 bases: TGCGCCAGCAGCCAAGATCGGTCAGACAGGGTTTACGAGCAGTACTTC.

The rearrangement joins TRBV27 to TRBJ2-5, with D perhaps matching TRBD1 (5 bases). Trimming took 5 bases from V and 9 from J, leaving 19 bases between them. Germline CDR1 and CDR2: MNHEY and SMNVEV (reference sequence). The CDR3 extends over 14 amino acids. As DNA, the CDR3 is TGTGCCAGCAGTGCGACAGTGACCTATGGGTCCCAGTACTTC. Amino acid sequence: CASSATVTYGSQYF.

The chain recombines TRBV3-1 (or the pseudogene TRBV3-2) with TRBJ2-7, with D possibly TRBD2 on 5 matching bases. With 4 bases removed from V and 6 bases from J, the gap between germline ends came to 22 bases. The V gene's germline CDR1 is LGHDT and CDR2 YNNKEL (reference sequence). The CDR3 has 16 amino acids. CDR3 region: CASSRYGWQSAGEQYF. For the CDR3, the DNA is TGTGCCAGCAGCCGATACGGGTGGCAGTCGGCGGGCGAGCAGTACTTC.

The chain couples TRBV19 to TRBJ2-5; TRBD2 aligns across 9 bases. The CDR3 runs to 16 residues. Trimming cost V 6 bases and J 0 bases; bases outside gene matches: 8. The germline CDR1 and CDR2 sequences are LNHDA and SQIVND (reference sequence). The CDR3 sequence is CASSPSTSGYQETQYF. CDR3 in DNA: TGTGCCAGTAGCCCTTCGACTAGCGGATACCAAGAGACCCAGTACTTC.

The gene calls are TRBV5-1 and TRBJ2-7; 7 nucleotides align to TRBD1. This CDR3 has 14 amino acids. Germline V gene sequence: CDR1 SGHRS, CDR2 YFSETQ. With 1 base clipped from V and 2 bases from J, the junction kept 3 bases outside the gene matches. The chain's CDR3 is CASSLLQGPYEQYF. CDR3 sequence (DNA): TGCGCCAGCAGCTTGTTACAGGGGCCCTACGAGCAGTACTTC.